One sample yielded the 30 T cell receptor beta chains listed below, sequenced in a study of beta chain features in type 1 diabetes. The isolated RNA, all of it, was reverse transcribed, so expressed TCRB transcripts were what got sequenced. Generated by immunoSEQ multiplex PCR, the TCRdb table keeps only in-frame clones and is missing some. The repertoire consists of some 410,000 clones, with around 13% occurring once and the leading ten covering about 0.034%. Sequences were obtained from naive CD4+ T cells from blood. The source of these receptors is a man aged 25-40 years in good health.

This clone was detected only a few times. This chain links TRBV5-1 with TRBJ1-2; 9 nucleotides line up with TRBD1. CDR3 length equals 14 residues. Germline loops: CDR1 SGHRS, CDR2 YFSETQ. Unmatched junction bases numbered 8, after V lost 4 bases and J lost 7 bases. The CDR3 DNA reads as TGCGCCAGCAGCCCGGGACAGGGAGGCGGTGGCTACACCTTC. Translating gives CASSPGQGGGGYTF.

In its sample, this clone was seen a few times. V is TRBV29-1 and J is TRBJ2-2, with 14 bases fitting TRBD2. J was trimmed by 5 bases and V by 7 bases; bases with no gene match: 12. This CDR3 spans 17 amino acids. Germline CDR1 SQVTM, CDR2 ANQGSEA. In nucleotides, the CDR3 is TGCAGCGCAAGCACCGGGACTAGCGGGAGAGGGACCGGGGAGCTGTTTTTT. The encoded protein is CSASTGTSGRGTGELFF.

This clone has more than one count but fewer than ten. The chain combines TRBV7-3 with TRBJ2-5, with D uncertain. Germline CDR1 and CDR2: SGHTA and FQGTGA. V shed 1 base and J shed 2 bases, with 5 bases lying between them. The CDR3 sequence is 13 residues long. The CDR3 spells CASSLSIQETQYF. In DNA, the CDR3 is TGTGCCAGCAGCTTAAGCATTCAAGAGACCCAGTACTTC.

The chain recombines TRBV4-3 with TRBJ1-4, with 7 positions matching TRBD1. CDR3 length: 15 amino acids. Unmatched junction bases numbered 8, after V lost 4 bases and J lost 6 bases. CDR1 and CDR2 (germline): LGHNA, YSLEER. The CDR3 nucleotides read TGCGCCAGCAGCCGCGGGACAGCCGGGGATGAAAAACTGTTTTTT. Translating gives CASSRGTAGDEKLFF.

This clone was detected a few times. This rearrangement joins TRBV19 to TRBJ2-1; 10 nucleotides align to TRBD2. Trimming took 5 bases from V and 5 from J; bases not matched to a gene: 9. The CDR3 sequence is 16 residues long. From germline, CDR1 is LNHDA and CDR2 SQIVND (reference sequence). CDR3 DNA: TGTGCCAGTAGTGGGCTAGCGGGAGTCGCAAACAATGAGCAGTTCTTC. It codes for CASSGLAGVANNEQFF.

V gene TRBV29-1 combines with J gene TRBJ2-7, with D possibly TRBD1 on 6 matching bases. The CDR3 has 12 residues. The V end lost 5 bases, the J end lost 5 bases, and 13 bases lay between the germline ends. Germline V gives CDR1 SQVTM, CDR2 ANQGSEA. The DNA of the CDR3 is TGCAGCGTTTTCAGGGGCGCGGACGAGCAGTACTTC. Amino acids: CSVFRGADEQYF.

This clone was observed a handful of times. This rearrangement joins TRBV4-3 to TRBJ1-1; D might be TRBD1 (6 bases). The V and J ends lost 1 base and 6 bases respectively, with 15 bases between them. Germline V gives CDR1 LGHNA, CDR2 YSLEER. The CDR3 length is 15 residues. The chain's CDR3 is CASSQVVGATPEAFF. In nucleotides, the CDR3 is TGCGCCAGCAGCCAAGTGGTGGGGGCTACACCTGAAGCTTTCTTT.

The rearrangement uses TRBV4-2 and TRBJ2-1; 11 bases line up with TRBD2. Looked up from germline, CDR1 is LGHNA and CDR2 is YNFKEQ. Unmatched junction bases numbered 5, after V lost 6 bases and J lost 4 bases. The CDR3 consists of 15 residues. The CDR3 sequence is CASRFSGRAYNEQFF. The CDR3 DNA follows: TGTGCCAGCAGGTTTAGCGGGAGGGCTTACAATGAGCAGTTCTTC.

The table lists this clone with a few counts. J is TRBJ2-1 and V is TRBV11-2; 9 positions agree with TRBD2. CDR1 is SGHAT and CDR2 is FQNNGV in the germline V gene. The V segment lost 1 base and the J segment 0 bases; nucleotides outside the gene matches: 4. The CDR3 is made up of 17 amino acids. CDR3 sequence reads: CASSLGAGGSSYNEQFF. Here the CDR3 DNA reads TGTGCCAGCAGCTTAGGAGCGGGGGGAAGCTCCTACAATGAGCAGTTCTTC.

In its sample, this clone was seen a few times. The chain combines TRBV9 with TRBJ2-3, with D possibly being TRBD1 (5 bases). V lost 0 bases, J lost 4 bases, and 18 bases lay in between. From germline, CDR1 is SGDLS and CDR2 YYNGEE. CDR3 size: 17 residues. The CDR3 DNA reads TGTGCCAGCAGCGTAGCTACGTCAGGGTCGAAGGCAGATACGCAGTATTTT. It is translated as CASSVATSGSKADTQYF.

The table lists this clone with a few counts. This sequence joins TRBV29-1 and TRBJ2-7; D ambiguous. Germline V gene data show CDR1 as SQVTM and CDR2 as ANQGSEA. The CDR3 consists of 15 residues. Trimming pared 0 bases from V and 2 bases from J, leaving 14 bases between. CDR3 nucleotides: TGCAGCGTTGAAGATCCCTCGGGCCAGGCCTACGAGCAGTACTTC. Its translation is CSVEDPSGQAYEQYF.

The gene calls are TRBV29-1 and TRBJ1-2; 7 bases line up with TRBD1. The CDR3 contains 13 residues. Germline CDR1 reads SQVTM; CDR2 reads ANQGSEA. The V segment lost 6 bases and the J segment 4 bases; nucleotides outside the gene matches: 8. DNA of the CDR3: TGCAGCGTCGAATTACAGGGGTCCTATGGCTACACCTTC. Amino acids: CSVELQGSYGYTF. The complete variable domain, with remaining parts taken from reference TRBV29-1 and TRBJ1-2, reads SAVISQKPSRDICQRGTSLTIQCQVDSQVTMMFWYRQQPGQSLTLIATANQGSEATYESGFVIDKFPISRPNLTFSTLTVSNMSPEDSSIYLCSVELQGSYGYTFGSGTRLTVV.

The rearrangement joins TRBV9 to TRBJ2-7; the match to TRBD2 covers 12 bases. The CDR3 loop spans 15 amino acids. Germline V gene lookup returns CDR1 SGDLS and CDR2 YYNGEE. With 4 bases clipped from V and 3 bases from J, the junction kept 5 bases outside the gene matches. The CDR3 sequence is CASSPRLAGDYEQYF. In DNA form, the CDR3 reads TGTGCCAGCAGCCCAAGACTAGCGGGGGACTACGAGCAGTACTTC.

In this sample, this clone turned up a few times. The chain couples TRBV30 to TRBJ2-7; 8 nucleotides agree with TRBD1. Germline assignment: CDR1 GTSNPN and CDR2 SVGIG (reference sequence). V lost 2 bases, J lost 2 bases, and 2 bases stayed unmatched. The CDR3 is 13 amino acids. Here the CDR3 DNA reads TGTGCCTGGAGTTGGGACAGGACCTACGAGCAGTACGTC. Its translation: CAWSWDRTYEQYV.

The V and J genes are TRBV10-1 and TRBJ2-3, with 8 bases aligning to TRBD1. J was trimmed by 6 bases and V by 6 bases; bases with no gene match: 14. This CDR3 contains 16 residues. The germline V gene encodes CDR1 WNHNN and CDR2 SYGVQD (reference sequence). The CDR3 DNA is TGCGCCAGCAGGGGGGATTTTGGACAGGGCGAGGATACGCAGTATTTT. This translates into CASRGDFGQGEDTQYF.

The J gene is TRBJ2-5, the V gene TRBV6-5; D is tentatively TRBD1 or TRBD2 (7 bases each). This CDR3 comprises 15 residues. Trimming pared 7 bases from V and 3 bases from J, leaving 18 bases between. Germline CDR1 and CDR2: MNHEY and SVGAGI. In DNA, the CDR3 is TGTGCCAGCAAGGGGGAGGGGGCTGTGGAAGAGACCCAGTACTTC. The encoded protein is CASKGEGAVEETQYF.

CDR3 coding DNA: TGCGCCAGCAGCCAAGATCCTGGGGCTGGGGCCAACGTCCTGACTTTC. It translates to CASSQDPGAGANVLTF. The chain recombines TRBV4-3 with TRBJ2-6; D ambiguous. The length of the CDR3 is 16 residues. Trimming removed 0 bases at V and 2 bases at J, with 8 bases between. CDR1 LGHNA and CDR2 YSLEER come from the germline V gene.

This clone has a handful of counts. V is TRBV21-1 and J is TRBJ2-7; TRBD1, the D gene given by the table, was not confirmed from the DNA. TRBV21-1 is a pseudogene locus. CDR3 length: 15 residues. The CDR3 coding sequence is TGTGCCAGCAGCAAAAAGGGGGAGATCTCCTACGAGCAGTACGTC. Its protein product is CASSKKGEISYEQYV.

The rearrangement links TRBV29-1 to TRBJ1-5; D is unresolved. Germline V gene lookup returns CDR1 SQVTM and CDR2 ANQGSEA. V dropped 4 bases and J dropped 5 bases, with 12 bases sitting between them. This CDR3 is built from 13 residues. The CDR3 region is CSVGGRRDQPQHF. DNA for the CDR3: TGCAGCGTTGGTGGGAGAAGGGATCAGCCCCAGCATTTT. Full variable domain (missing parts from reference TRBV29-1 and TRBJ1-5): SAVISQKPSRDICQRGTSLTIQCQVDSQVTMMFWYRQQPGQSLTLIATANQGSEATYESGFVIDKFPISRPNLTFSTLTVSNMSPEDSSIYLCSVGGRRDQPQHFGDGTRLSIL.

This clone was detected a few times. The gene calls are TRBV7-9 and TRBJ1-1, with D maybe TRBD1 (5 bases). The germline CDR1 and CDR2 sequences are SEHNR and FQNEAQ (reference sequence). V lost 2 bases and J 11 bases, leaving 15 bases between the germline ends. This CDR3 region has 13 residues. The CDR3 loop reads CASSLSGREFAFF. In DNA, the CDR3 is TGTGCCAGCAGCTTATCGGGCAGGGAATTTGCTTTCTTT. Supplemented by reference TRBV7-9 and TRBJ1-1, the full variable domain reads DTGVSQNPRHKITKRGQNVTFRCDPISEHNRLYWYRQTLGQGPEFLTYFQNEAQLEKSRLLSDRFSAERPKGSFSTLEIQRTEQGDSAMYLCASSLSGREFAFFGQGTRLTVV.

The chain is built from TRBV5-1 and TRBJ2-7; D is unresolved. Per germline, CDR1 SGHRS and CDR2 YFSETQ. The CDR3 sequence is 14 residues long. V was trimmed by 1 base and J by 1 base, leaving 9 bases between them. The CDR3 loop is CASSLKGVSYEQYF. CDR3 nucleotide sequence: TGCGCCAGCAGCTTGAAGGGCGTTTCCTACGAGCAGTACTTC.

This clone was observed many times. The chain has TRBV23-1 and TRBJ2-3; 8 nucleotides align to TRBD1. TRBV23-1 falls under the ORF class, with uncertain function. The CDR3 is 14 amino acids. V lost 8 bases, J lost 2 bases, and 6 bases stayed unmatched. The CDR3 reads CASVEDRDTDTQYF. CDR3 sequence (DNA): TGCGCCAGCGTCGAGGACAGGGACACAGATACGCAGTATTTT.

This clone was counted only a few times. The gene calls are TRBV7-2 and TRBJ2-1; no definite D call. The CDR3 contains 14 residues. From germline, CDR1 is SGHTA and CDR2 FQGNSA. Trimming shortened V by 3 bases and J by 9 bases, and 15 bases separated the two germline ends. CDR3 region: CASSFLERTVEQFF. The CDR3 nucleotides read TGTGCCAGCAGCTTTCTCGAACGGACCGTTGAGCAGTTCTTC.

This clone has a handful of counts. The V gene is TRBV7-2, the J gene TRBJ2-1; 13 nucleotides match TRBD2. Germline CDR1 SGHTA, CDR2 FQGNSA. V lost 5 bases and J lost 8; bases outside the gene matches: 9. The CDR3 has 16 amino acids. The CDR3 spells CASSLSRLAGGDEQFF. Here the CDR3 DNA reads TGTGCCAGCAGCCTGTCCCGACTAGCGGGAGGCGATGAGCAGTTCTTC.

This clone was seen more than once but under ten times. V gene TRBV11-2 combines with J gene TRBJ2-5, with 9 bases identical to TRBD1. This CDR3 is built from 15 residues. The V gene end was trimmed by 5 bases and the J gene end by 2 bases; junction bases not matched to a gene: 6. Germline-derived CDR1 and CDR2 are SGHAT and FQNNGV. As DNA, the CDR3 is TGTGCCAGCAGCAGGGGACAGGGCTTTCAAGAGACCCAGTACTTC. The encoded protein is CASSRGQGFQETQYF. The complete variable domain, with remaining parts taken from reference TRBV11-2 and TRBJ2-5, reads EAGVAQSPRYKIIEKRQSVAFWCNPISGHATLYWYQQILGQGPKLLIQFQNNGVVDDSQLPKDRFSAERLKGVDSTLKIQPAKLEDSAVYLCASSRGQGFQETQYFGPGTRLLVL.

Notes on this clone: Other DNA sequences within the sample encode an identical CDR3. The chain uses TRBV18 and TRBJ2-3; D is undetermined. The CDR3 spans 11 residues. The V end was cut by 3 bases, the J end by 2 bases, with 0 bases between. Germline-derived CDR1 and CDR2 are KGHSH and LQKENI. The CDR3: CASSPTDTQYF. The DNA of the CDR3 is TGTGCCAGCTCACCCACAGATACGCAGTATTTT.

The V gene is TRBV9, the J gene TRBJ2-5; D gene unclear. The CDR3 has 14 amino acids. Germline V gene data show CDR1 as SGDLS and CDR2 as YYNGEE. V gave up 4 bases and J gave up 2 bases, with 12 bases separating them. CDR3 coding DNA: TGTGCCAGCAGCTTCGGAGCCGGACAAGAGACCCAGTACTTC. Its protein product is CASSFGAGQETQYF.

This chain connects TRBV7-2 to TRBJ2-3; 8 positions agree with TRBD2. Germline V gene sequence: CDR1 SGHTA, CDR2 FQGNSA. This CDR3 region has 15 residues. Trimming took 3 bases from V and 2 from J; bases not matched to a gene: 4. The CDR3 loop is CASSFVGRVTDTQYF. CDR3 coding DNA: TGTGCCAGCAGCTTTGTCGGGAGGGTCACAGATACGCAGTATTTT.

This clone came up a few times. CDR3 residues: CASSPRESTDTQYF. The CDR3 DNA follows: TGCGCCAGCAGCCCTCGGGAGAGCACAGATACGCAGTATTTT. J is TRBJ2-3 and V is TRBV4-3; D possibly corresponds to TRBD2 (6 bases). V gave up 4 bases and J gave up 0 bases, with 8 bases separating them. The CDR3 has 14 amino acids. Per germline, CDR1 LGHNA and CDR2 YSLEER.

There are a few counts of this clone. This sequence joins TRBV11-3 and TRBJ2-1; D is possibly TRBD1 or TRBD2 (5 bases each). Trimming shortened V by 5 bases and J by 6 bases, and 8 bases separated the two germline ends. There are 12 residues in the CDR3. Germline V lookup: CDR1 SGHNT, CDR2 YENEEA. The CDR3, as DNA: TGTGCCAGCAGCACAGGAGGCAATGAGCAGTTCTTC. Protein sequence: CASSTGGNEQFF.